This T cell receptor beta chain derives from a study of beta chain features in type 1 diabetes. In regard to this clone: Its ends do not fully match the called genes, so a read error is possible.

Expressed TCRB transcripts got sequenced, as all isolated RNA was reverse transcribed. TCRdb's table, derived via immunoSEQ multiplex PCR, lists solely in-frame clones and lacks some. There are approximately 250,000 clones in the sample; roughly 9.6% occur only once, and about 0.037% lies in the top ten. CDR3 length: 15 amino acids. Germline V gives CDR1 MNHEY, CDR2 SVGAGI. The receptor was isolated from a woman aged 18-35 years in good health. The chain uses TRBV6-5 and TRBJ2-7; 9 nucleotides match TRBD2. The specimen sequenced was naive CD4+ T cells from blood. In DNA form, the CDR3 reads TGTGCCAGCAGCTACTTCAGCGGGGGGTCCTACGAGCAGTACTTC. Translation: CASSYFSGGSYEQYF.